Presented here are 27 T cell receptor beta chains from one specimen sequenced in a study of cytomegalovirus exposure and HLA in healthy donors. A multiplex PCR was run with 60 Vbeta primers and 13 Jbeta primers. The repertoire was sequenced with immunoSEQ multiplex PCR; TCRdb's copy has only in-frame clones and lacks some. The repertoire consists of some 180,000 clones, with roughly 82% occurring once and the leading ten covering more than 1.5%. The specimen was PBMCs. The receptors stem from a man aged 35-49 years in good health and CMV-seronegative.

The chain carries TRBV5-1 and TRBJ2-6; D might be TRBD1 (7 bases). CDR1 is SGHRS, CDR2 YFSETQ, per germline. This CDR3 contains 16 residues. With 8 bases removed from V and 0 bases from J, the gap between germline ends came to 15 bases. The CDR3 DNA reads as TGCGCCAGTTCGCAGGGGGGTCACTCTGGGGCCAACGTCCTGACTTTC. Its translation is CASSQGGHSGANVLTF. Supplemented by reference TRBV5-1 and TRBJ2-6, the full variable domain reads KAGVTQTPRYLIKTRGQQVTLSCSPISGHRSVSWYQQTPGQGLQFLFEYFSETQRNKGNFPGRFSGRQFSNSRSEMNVSTLELGDSALYLCASSQGGHSGANVLTFGAGSRLTVL.

J is TRBJ1-4 and V is TRBV4-3; possibly TRBD1 for D (5 bases). V dropped 0 bases and J dropped 4 bases, with 18 bases sitting between them. The CDR3 totals 18 residues. Germline CDR1 reads LGHNA; CDR2 reads YSLEER. CDR3 sequence: CASSQDLIVAGRNEKLFF. The CDR3 region has the DNA TGCGCCAGCAGCCAAGATTTAATTGTGGCAGGGCGTAATGAAAAACTGTTTTTT.

This chain links TRBV7-8 with TRBJ2-7; 11 bases are shared with TRBD2. CDR1 SGHVS and CDR2 FQNEAQ come from the germline V gene. The CDR3 totals 17 residues. The junction had 8 bases not matched to a gene; V was cut back by 1 base and J by 3 bases. This chain's CDR3 is CASSLVPGGLAVYEQYF. CDR3 coding DNA: TGTGCCAGCAGCTTAGTTCCCGGGGGACTAGCGGTCTACGAGCAGTACTTC. Variable domain in full (rest from reference TRBV7-8 and TRBJ2-7): GAGVSQSPRYKVAKRGQDVALRCDPISGHVSLFWYQQALGQGPEFLTYFQNEAQLDKSGLPSDRFFAERPEGSVSTLKIQRTQQEDSAVYLCASSLVPGGLAVYEQYFGPGTRLTVT.

J is TRBJ2-2 and V is TRBV28; no reliable D call. The CDR3 is 13 residues long. CDR1 is MDHEN and CDR2 is SYDVKM in the germline V gene. V gave up 6 bases and J gave up 4 bases, with 9 bases separating them. This chain's CDR3 is CASSRTPTGELFF. The DNA for the CDR3 is TGTGCCAGCAGCCGTACACCCACCGGGGAGCTGTTTTTT.

The table lists this clone with a few counts. The chain combines TRBV4-3 with TRBJ2-2; D perhaps matches TRBD1 (5 bases). This CDR3 region has 15 residues. Trimming took off 0 bases at V and 7 bases at J, with 12 bases between the two ends. CDR1 and CDR2 (germline): LGHNA, YSLEER. CDR3 protein: CASSQEIGHHGELFF. The CDR3 DNA follows: TGCGCCAGCAGCCAAGAAATAGGACATCACGGGGAGCTGTTTTTT.

The chain couples TRBV19 to TRBJ2-4, with 9 bases fitting TRBD1. Germline-derived CDR1 and CDR2 are LNHDA and SQIVND (reference sequence). V shed 3 bases and J 1 base; nucleotides not matched to a gene: 7. The CDR3 runs 17 residues. In nucleotides, the CDR3 is TGTGCCAGTAGTATGGGCGGGACAGGGTTGGCCAAAAACATTCAGTACTTC. This gives the protein CASSMGGTGLAKNIQYF.

There are a few counts of this clone. The chain recombines TRBV19 with TRBJ1-1, with a tentative D call TRBD1 (6 bases). The germline gives CDR1 LNHDA, CDR2 SQIVND (reference sequence). The CDR3 has 14 amino acids. Trimming removed 9 bases at V and 4 bases at J, with 18 bases between. CDR3 amino acids: CASWGGHPGTEAFF. The CDR3 bases are TGTGCCAGCTGGGGGGGACACCCTGGCACTGAAGCTTTCTTT.

This chain connects TRBV7-6 to TRBJ1-3; no clear D gene. The CDR3 runs 13 residues. The V gene's germline CDR1 is SGHVS and CDR2 FNYEAQ. V lost 5 bases and J 1 base, leaving 6 bases between the germline ends. The CDR3 DNA sequence: TGTGCCAGCAGCCAAGCGTCTGGAAACACCATATATTTT. As protein: CASSQASGNTIYF.

The chain joins TRBV18 to TRBJ2-7, with 9 positions matching TRBD1. Looked up from germline, CDR1 is KGHSH and CDR2 is LQKENI. The CDR3 contains 16 residues. V was clipped by 3 bases and J by 7 bases; unmatched bases: 13. The CDR3 region has the DNA TGTGCCAGCTCACCCTCGCTGGGACAGGGAGGAGGTGAGCAGTACTTC. This gives the protein CASSPSLGQGGGEQYF.

This rearrangement joins TRBV5-1 to TRBJ1-1, with D maybe TRBD1 (6 bases). Germline assignment: CDR1 SGHRS and CDR2 YFSETQ. This CDR3 has 15 amino acids. The V gene lost 2 bases and the J gene lost 1 base, with 12 bases spanning the gap. The CDR3 coding sequence is TGCGCCAGCAGCTTCGTTCGGGGGGCGAACACTGAAGCTTTCTTT. This sequence encodes CASSFVRGANTEAFF.

This clone was counted once. The chain recombines TRBV5-6 with TRBJ2-7; D possibly corresponds to TRBD2 (6 bases). CDR3 length: 13 amino acids. CDR1 SGHDT and CDR2 YYEEEE come from the germline V gene. Deletions cut 0 bases from V and 3 bases from J, with 7 bases between. The CDR3 DNA follows: TGTGCCAGCAGCTTGGGGGGGGTCTACGAGCAGTACTTC. Amino acids: CASSLGGVYEQYF.

The CDR3 nucleotides read TGTGCCAGTAGTATAATAGGACAGGGTGGCTCACCCCTCCACTTT. This encodes CASSIIGQGGSPLHF. The chain uses TRBV19 and TRBJ1-6; 8 bases match TRBD1. This CDR3 contains 15 residues. CDR1 is LNHDA, CDR2 SQIVND, per germline (reference sequence). Unmatched junction bases numbered 7, after V lost 2 bases and J lost 10 bases.

The chain has TRBV7-2 and TRBJ1-1, with a possible D match to TRBD1 (5 bases). V was trimmed by 4 bases and J by 1 base, leaving 16 bases between them. The CDR3 consists of 16 residues. In germline, CDR1 is SGHTA, CDR2 FQGNSA. The DNA of the CDR3 is TGTGCCAGCAGCTCCGGAGTCTTGGGGCGGAACACTGAAGCTTTCTTT. Its protein is CASSSGVLGRNTEAFF.

The V and J genes are TRBV6-6 and TRBJ2-3, with 8 bases aligning to TRBD1. Germline CDR1 is MNHNY and CDR2 is SVGAGI (reference sequence). The length of the CDR3 is 13 residues. Trimming cost V 10 bases and J 2 bases; bases outside gene matches: 5. The CDR3 spells CATYRGVTDTQYF. The DNA for the CDR3 is TGTGCCACGTACAGGGGGGTCACAGATACGCAGTATTTT.

The chain combines TRBV11-2 with TRBJ2-7, with D maybe TRBD1 (6 bases). The CDR3 loop spans 14 amino acids. CDR1 is SGHAT and CDR2 is FQNNGV in the germline V gene. The V and J ends lost 2 bases and 6 bases respectively, with 14 bases between them. CDR3 sequence reads: CASSLSNRVSEQYF. In DNA, the CDR3 is TGTGCCAGCAGCTTATCCAACAGGGTGAGCGAGCAGTACTTC.

The chain combines TRBV5-6 with TRBJ1-1; weak D call: TRBD1 (5 bases). Trimming shortened V by 1 base and J by 1 base, and 14 bases separated the two germline ends. The germline V gene encodes CDR1 SGHDT and CDR2 YYEEEE. The CDR3 is 16 amino acids. This CDR3 is CASSLIGQGKNTEAFF. In DNA form, the CDR3 reads TGTGCCAGCAGCTTGATCGGGCAGGGTAAGAACACTGAAGCTTTCTTT.

This clone was counted only a few times. The rearrangement uses TRBV28 and TRBJ1-5; perhaps TRBD1 as D (6 bases). V was shortened by 6 bases and J by 4 bases, with 13 bases between the two germline ends. CDR3 length equals 14 residues. The germline gives CDR1 MDHEN, CDR2 SYDVKM. The chain's CDR3 is CASSSQGENQPQHF. CDR3 DNA sequence: TGTGCCAGCAGCTCACAGGGTGAGAATCAGCCCCAGCATTTT.

The rearrangement links TRBV28 to TRBJ2-1, with D possibly matching TRBD2 (6 bases). Germline-derived CDR1 and CDR2 are MDHEN and SYDVKM. The CDR3 consists of 14 residues. The V and J ends lost 5 bases and 11 bases respectively, with 19 bases between them. The CDR3 region is CASSDGTPESKQFF. In DNA form, the CDR3 reads TGTGCCAGCAGTGACGGGACTCCGGAGAGCAAGCAGTTCTTC.

This chain links TRBV7-2 with TRBJ2-3, with 10 bases identical to TRBD2. CDR1 is SGHTA and CDR2 is FQGNSA in the germline V gene. J lost 12 bases, V lost 5 bases, and 14 bases had no gene match. The CDR3 is 15 amino acids. As DNA, the CDR3 is TGTGCCAGCAGCGGCCCTCGGGGGAGCGGGGGGGGACAGTATTTT. Translated, it gives CASSGPRGSGGGQYF.

The chain employs TRBV28 and TRBJ2-7; TRBD2 agrees at 13 bases. There are 15 residues in the CDR3. In germline, CDR1 is MDHEN, CDR2 SYDVKM. The ends lost 5 bases at V and 3 bases at J; junction bases unmatched: 4. The CDR3 DNA reads TGTGCCAGCAGTCAACTAGCGGGAGGGATCTACGAGCAGTACTTC. It specifies CASSQLAGGIYEQYF.

The rearrangement links TRBV18 to TRBJ2-5, with D perhaps TRBD1 (6 bases). The CDR3 has 14 amino acids. CDR1 KGHSH and CDR2 LQKENI come from the germline V gene. Trimming removed 3 bases at V and 0 bases at J, with 8 bases between. The CDR3 is CASSPGQNQETQYF. The CDR3 DNA follows: TGTGCCAGCTCACCGGGACAAAACCAAGAGACCCAGTACTTC.

This chain joins TRBV4-1 and TRBJ2-3; the D gene is possibly TRBD2 (5 bases). Trimming removed 6 bases from V and 5 bases from J, with 18 bases in between. The CDR3 runs to 15 residues. Germline lookup yields CDR1 MGHRA and CDR2 YSYEKL. CDR3 amino acids: CASSSGPGGLDTQYF. As DNA, the CDR3 is TGCGCCAGCAGTTCGGGCCCGGGCGGGCTAGATACGCAGTATTTT.

The V gene is TRBV6-1, the J gene TRBJ2-7; 8 nucleotides agree with TRBD1. Germline CDR1 is MNHNS and CDR2 is SASEGT. Losses at the gene ends were 5 bases for V and 3 bases for J; bases not matched to a gene: 9. The CDR3 covers 15 residues. CDR3 region: CASSLLDREHYEQYF. CDR3 DNA: TGTGCCAGCAGTCTTTTGGACAGGGAGCACTACGAGCAGTACTTC.

This clone was recorded only once. Additional DNA sequences in this sample encode the identical CDR3. The chain recombines TRBV27 with TRBJ2-7; TRBD1 agrees at 7 bases. Germline V gives CDR1 MNHEY, CDR2 SMNVEV (reference sequence). This CDR3 has 13 amino acids. Unmatched junction bases numbered 3, after V lost 6 bases and J lost 1 base. The CDR3 protein is CASSLGQSYEQYF. In DNA form, the CDR3 reads TGTGCCAGCAGCTTGGGACAGTCCTACGAGCAGTACTTC.

J is TRBJ2-7 and V is TRBV10-3; perhaps TRBD1 as D (6 bases). CDR1 is ENHRY and CDR2 is SYGVKD in the germline V gene. The CDR3 totals 14 residues. Trimming left V 6 bases short and J 5 bases short, with 17 bases between. The CDR3 DNA reads as TGTGCCATCAGCGTGGGCCAGGGGAGAGACGAGCAGTACTTC. Translation gives CAISVGQGRDEQYF.

The chain joins TRBV4-2 to TRBJ1-2, with D perhaps matching TRBD1 (6 bases). The germline V gene has CDR1 LGHNA and CDR2 YNFKEQ. Trimming cost V 0 bases and J 8 bases, with 13 bases left between them. CDR3 length: 14 residues. CDR3 sequence: CASSQDLARGGYTF. In DNA form, the CDR3 reads TGTGCCAGCAGCCAAGATTTGGCCAGGGGCGGCTACACCTTC.

This clone was picked up one time. V and J are TRBV29-1 and TRBJ2-2, with D unresolved. The germline gives CDR1 SQVTM, CDR2 ANQGSEA. This CDR3 contains 14 residues. Trimming stripped 7 bases from V and 0 bases from J, with 12 bases between. The CDR3 loop is CSASTPPNTGELFF. CDR3 sequence (DNA): TGCAGCGCAAGTACTCCCCCGAACACCGGGGAGCTGTTTTTT.